These 27 T cell receptor beta chains share one sample of origin, sequenced in a study of CD8 T cells in acute hepatitis C reinfection. Described time point: naive CD8 control sorted from an acute-time-point sample. The data were produced by immunoSEQ multiplex PCR, yet TCRdb's version contains in-frame clones alone and is incomplete. Of approximately 41,000 clones listed, more than 75% are singletons. Specimen: naive CD8+ T cells from PBMCs. The receptors come from a man aged 30 to 39 with chronic hepatitis C.

V gene TRBV15 combines with J gene TRBJ2-7, with D maybe TRBD1 (6 bases). Germline loops: CDR1 LNHNV, CDR2 YYDKDF (reference sequence). Between the trimmed V and J ends, which lost 6 bases and 3 bases, there was a span of 15 bases. The CDR3 runs to 14 residues. Here the CDR3 reads CATRKFLGGYEQYV. CDR3 DNA sequence: TGTGCCACCAGGAAATTCCTAGGGGGCTACGAGCAGTACGTC.

The chain combines TRBV27 with TRBJ2-1, with D hard to call. From germline, CDR1 is MNHEY and CDR2 SMNVEV (reference sequence). Trimming left V 3 bases short and J 6 bases short, with 9 bases between. The CDR3 covers 13 residues. CDR3 residues: CASSFSSLNEQFF. CDR3 nucleotides: TGTGCCAGCAGTTTCTCCTCTCTCAATGAGCAGTTCTTC.

The CDR3 protein is CATGTGESNQPQHF. The CDR3 DNA is TGTGCCACCGGGACAGGTGAGAGCAATCAGCCCCAGCATTTT. The V and J genes are TRBV10-3 and TRBJ1-5, with 8 bases fitting TRBD1. This CDR3 has 14 residues. Germline values: CDR1 ENHRY, CDR2 SYGVKD. The V and J ends lost 10 bases and 1 base, in that order; junction bases with no gene match: 6.

The rearrangement links TRBV29-1 to TRBJ2-2; 7 bases are a match to TRBD2. The germline V gene has CDR1 SQVTM and CDR2 ANQGSEA. The junction had 5 bases not matched to a gene; V was cut back by 0 bases and J by 7 bases. The CDR3 spans 14 residues. The CDR3, as DNA: TGCAGCGTTGAAGACAGGGAGGGAATCGGGGAGCTGTTTTTT. The encoded protein is CSVEDREGIGELFF.

This chain connects TRBV14 to TRBJ1-2; perhaps TRBD1 as D (5 bases). Per germline, CDR1 SGHDN and CDR2 FVKESK. This CDR3 is 16 amino acids long. V lost 5 bases to trimming and J lost 1 base, with 17 bases between them. CDR3 sequence (DNA): TGTGCCAGCAGCGGAGGGACGTCCGTCCTTAACTATGGCTACACCTTC. Translating gives CASSGGTSVLNYGYTF.

This clone was recorded a few times. Compared with germline, one end of the junction differs, possibly owing to a read error. V and J are TRBV2 and TRBJ2-7; D is ambiguous. CDR3 length equals 11 residues. The germline V gene has CDR1 SNHLY and CDR2 FYNNEI. This CDR3 is CASSEGTFGNF. The CDR3 nucleotides read TGTGCCAGCAGTGAAGGTACGTTCGGAAACTTC.

V and J are TRBV30 and TRBJ2-1, with 10 bases fitting TRBD1. The V and J ends lost 5 bases and 8 bases, in that order; junction bases with no gene match: 6. Germline assignment: CDR1 GTSNPN and CDR2 SVGIG (reference sequence). This CDR3 contains 13 residues. CDR3 sequence (DNA): TGTGCCTGGGACAGGGGGCTTCAAGATGAGCAGTTCTTC. Its protein product is CAWDRGLQDEQFF.

As DNA, the CDR3 is TGTGCCAGCAGTTACAGCCGGGACAGGGGTGGAACTGAAGCTTTCTTT. This encodes CASSYSRDRGGTEAFF. The V and J genes are TRBV6-6 and TRBJ1-1; TRBD1 aligns across 10 bases. This CDR3 region has 16 residues. CDR1 MNHNY and CDR2 SVGAGI come from the germline V gene (reference sequence). V gave up 2 bases and J gave up 5 bases; unmatched junction bases: 8.

The chain links TRBV27 to TRBJ2-3, with 9 bases aligning to TRBD1. V was pared by 3 bases and J by 2 bases, with 3 bases of the junction left unmatched. This CDR3 is 15 amino acids long. Per the germline V gene, CDR1 is MNHEY and CDR2 is SMNVEV (reference sequence). In DNA, the CDR3 is TGTGCCAGCAGTTTGAGGGACAGGGTCACAGATACGCAGTATTTT. Residues: CASSLRDRVTDTQYF.

This clone was counted once. The V call is TRBV4-1, the J call TRBJ2-3; D gene uncertain. CDR3 size: 14 residues. Trimming left V 0 bases short and J 4 bases short, with 8 bases between. CDR1 MGHRA and CDR2 YSYEKL come from the germline V gene. This chain's CDR3 is CASSQDNYADTQYF. The CDR3 nucleotides read TGCGCCAGCAGCCAAGATAACTACGCAGATACGCAGTATTTT.

The chain recombines TRBV25-1 with TRBJ1-1; no reliable D call. The germline gives CDR1 MGHDK, CDR2 SYGVNS. The CDR3 extends over 12 amino acids. The germline V and J ends were trimmed by 2 bases and 5 bases, with 6 bases remaining between them. Written as DNA, the CDR3 is TGTGCCAGCAGTGAAGACGGGACTGAAGCTTTCTTT. This translates into CASSEDGTEAFF.

The chain is built from TRBV7-6 and TRBJ2-2; maybe TRBD2 (7 bases). V shed 2 bases and J shed 5 bases, with 12 bases lying between them. The CDR3 covers 15 residues. Germline CDR1 is SGHVS and CDR2 is FNYEAQ. The CDR3 region has the DNA TGTGCCAGCAGCTTAAAAGGGGGGGCAACCGGGGAGCTGTTTTTT. It is translated as CASSLKGGATGELFF.

V usage is TRBV30 and J usage is TRBJ1-1, with 9 bases lining up with TRBD1. The CDR3 consists of 13 residues. Germline V gives CDR1 GTSNPN, CDR2 SVGIG (reference sequence). V gave up 5 bases and J gave up 0 bases; unmatched junction bases: 1. DNA for the CDR3: TGTGCCTGGGGACAGGGGATGAACACTGAAGCTTTCTTT. The encoded protein is CAWGQGMNTEAFF. Looking up the rest from reference TRBV30 and TRBJ1-1 gives the full variable domain: SQTIHQWPATLVQPVGSPLSLECTVEGTSNPNLYWYRQAAGRGLQLLFYSVGIGQISSEVPQNLSASRPQDRQFILSSKKLLLSDSGFYLCAWGQGMNTEAFFGQGTRLTVV.

The rearrangement uses TRBV5-1 and TRBJ2-1, with 8 bases matching TRBD2. The CDR3 has 16 amino acids. The germline CDR1 and CDR2 sequences are SGHRS and YFSETQ. V trimming: 0 bases; J trimming: 6 bases; junction bases outside the gene matches: 8. The CDR3 loop is CASSLDRGGQGNEQFF. In DNA, the CDR3 is TGCGCCAGCAGCTTGGATCGGGGGGGCCAGGGCAATGAGCAGTTCTTC. The entire variable domain, with the rest obtained from reference TRBV5-1 and TRBJ2-1, is as follows: KAGVTQTPRYLIKTRGQQVTLSCSPISGHRSVSWYQQTPGQGLQFLFEYFSETQRNKGNFPGRFSGRQFSNSRSEMNVSTLELGDSALYLCASSLDRGGQGNEQFFGPGTRLTVL.

This sequence joins TRBV5-1 and TRBJ1-2; D ambiguous. Germline CDR1 SGHRS, CDR2 YFSETQ. The CDR3 extends over 15 amino acids. V dropped 0 bases and J dropped 0 bases, with 9 bases sitting between them. The CDR3 here is CASSLALGANYGYTF. CDR3 DNA sequence: TGCGCCAGCAGCTTGGCCCTCGGCGCTAACTATGGCTACACCTTC. The full variable domain, rest sourced from reference TRBV5-1 and TRBJ1-2, is KAGVTQTPRYLIKTRGQQVTLSCSPISGHRSVSWYQQTPGQGLQFLFEYFSETQRNKGNFPGRFSGRQFSNSRSEMNVSTLELGDSALYLCASSLALGANYGYTFGSGTRLTVV.

The chain links TRBV27 to TRBJ1-1; TRBD1 agrees at 7 bases. Germline CDR1 reads MNHEY; CDR2 reads SMNVEV (reference sequence). J gave up 4 bases and V 2 bases, and 7 bases lay outside the gene matches. The CDR3 extends over 15 amino acids. Here the CDR3 DNA reads TGTGCCAGCAGTTTACTCCGGGACAGATCCACTGAAGCTTTCTTT. Translated: CASSLLRDRSTEAFF.

This clone was seen just once. The chain joins TRBV6-5 to TRBJ2-7; 7 bases are a match to TRBD2. The J segment lost 5 bases and the V segment lost 9 bases, leaving 13 bases of the junction unmatched. The CDR3 has 14 amino acids. CDR1 is MNHEY and CDR2 is SVGAGI in the germline V gene. This CDR3 reads CASSLLAHTDEQYF. In DNA, the CDR3 is TGTGCCAGTTCCTTACTAGCGCACACGGACGAGCAGTACTTC.

The chain's CDR3 is CASRHKYMGGTIYEQYF. In nucleotides, the CDR3 is TGTGCCAGCAGACATAAGTATATGGGAGGAACAATATACGAGCAGTACTTC. The genes are TRBV27 and TRBJ2-7, with D perhaps matching TRBD2 (6 bases). V was clipped by 6 bases and J by 4 bases, with 25 bases between them. The CDR3 is 17 residues long. CDR1 and CDR2 from the germline V gene are MNHEY and SMNVEV (reference sequence).

This clone was seen a handful of times. This rearrangement joins TRBV19 to TRBJ1-1; the D is unclear. Germline CDR1 LNHDA, CDR2 SQIVND (reference sequence). V lost 4 bases and J 0 bases, leaving 12 bases between the germline ends. The CDR3 length is 15 residues. CDR3 amino acids: CASSTQRRMNTEAFF. CDR3 nucleotides: TGTGCCAGTAGTACTCAACGACGAATGAACACTGAAGCTTTCTTT.

The chain employs TRBV27 and TRBJ2-7; maybe TRBD2 (5 bases). Between the trimmed V and J ends, which lost 3 bases and 1 base, there was a span of 10 bases. CDR1 is MNHEY and CDR2 is SMNVEV in the germline V gene (reference sequence). The CDR3 length is 14 residues. The CDR3 DNA reads as TGTGCCAGCAGTTTTGGACCGGGATCCTACGAGCAGTACTTC. This gives the protein CASSFGPGSYEQYF.

The chain's CDR3 is CASSQGREQYF. The CDR3 nucleotides read TGCGCCAGCAGCCAAGGTCGGGAGCAGTACTTC. This chain uses TRBV4-3 with TRBJ2-5; tentative D call: TRBD2 (6 bases). The CDR3 runs 11 residues. The V gene lost 1 base and the J gene lost 11 bases, with 8 bases spanning the gap. Per germline, CDR1 LGHNA and CDR2 YSLEER.

V is TRBV29-1 and J is TRBJ1-2, with D perhaps matching TRBD1 (6 bases). Deletions cut 6 bases from V and 8 bases from J, with 22 bases between. The CDR3 has 14 residues. Germline V lookup: CDR1 SQVTM, CDR2 ANQGSEA. CDR3 region: CSVSWGQGPKGYTF. For the CDR3, the DNA is TGCAGCGTGAGCTGGGGGCAGGGCCCCAAGGGCTACACCTTC.

The chain couples TRBV29-1 to TRBJ1-2, with D perhaps TRBD1 (5 bases). The CDR3 sequence is 10 residues long. The germline V and J ends were trimmed by 6 bases and 6 bases, with 8 bases remaining between them. The germline gives CDR1 SQVTM, CDR2 ANQGSEA. Here the CDR3 reads CSVKQDGYTF. DNA for the CDR3: TGCAGCGTGAAACAGGATGGCTACACCTTC.

The V gene is TRBV6-1, the J gene TRBJ1-2, with D hard to call. With 1 base removed from V and 2 bases from J, the gap between germline ends came to 14 bases. The germline V gene encodes CDR1 MNHNS and CDR2 SASEGT. The CDR3 extends over 16 amino acids. The CDR3: CASSEEERVVNYGYTF. The CDR3 DNA is TGTGCCAGCAGTGAAGAGGAAAGGGTTGTCAACTATGGCTACACCTTC.

This sequence joins TRBV27 and TRBJ2-7, with 9 positions matching TRBD1. Germline V gives CDR1 MNHEY, CDR2 SMNVEV (reference sequence). The CDR3 has 13 residues. V shed 2 bases and J 7 bases; nucleotides not matched to a gene: 3. The CDR3 reads CASSLTGGAEQYF. Here the CDR3 DNA reads TGTGCCAGCAGTTTAACAGGGGGCGCGGAGCAGTACTTC.

In this sample, this clone turned up a few times. The chain's CDR3 is CASSLRGLLTGTGELFF. CDR3 coding DNA: TGTGCCAGCAGCTTACGTGGTCTTCTTACCGGCACCGGGGAGCTGTTTTTT. This chain uses TRBV7-3 with TRBJ2-2; no clear D gene. The V gene's germline CDR1 is SGHTA and CDR2 FQGTGA. V was cut by 2 bases and J by 4 bases, with 17 bases left in between. CDR3 length: 17 amino acids.

The chain employs TRBV7-9 and TRBJ2-7, with D unresolved. From germline, CDR1 is SEHNR and CDR2 FQNEAQ (reference sequence). The CDR3 runs 12 residues. Trimming took off 3 bases at V and 3 bases at J, with 6 bases between the two ends. In DNA form, the CDR3 reads TGTGCCAGCAGCTTTGAAGTCTACGAGCAGTACTTC. Its translation: CASSFEVYEQYF.